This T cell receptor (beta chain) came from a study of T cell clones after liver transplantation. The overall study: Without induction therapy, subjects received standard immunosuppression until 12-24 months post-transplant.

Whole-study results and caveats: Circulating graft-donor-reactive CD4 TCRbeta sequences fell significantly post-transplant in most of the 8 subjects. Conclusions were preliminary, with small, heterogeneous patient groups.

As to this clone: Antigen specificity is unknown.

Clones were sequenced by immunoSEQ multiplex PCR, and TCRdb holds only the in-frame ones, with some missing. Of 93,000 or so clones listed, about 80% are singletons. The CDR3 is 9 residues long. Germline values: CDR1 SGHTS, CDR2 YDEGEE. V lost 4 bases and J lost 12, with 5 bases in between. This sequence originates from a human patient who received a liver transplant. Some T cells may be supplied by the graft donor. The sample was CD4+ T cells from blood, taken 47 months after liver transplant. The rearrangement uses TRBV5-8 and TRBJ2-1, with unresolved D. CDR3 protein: CASSQGQFF. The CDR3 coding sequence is TGTGCCAGCAGCCAAGGGCAGTTCTTC.